The TCR beta chain under discussion was sequenced for a study of shared clonotypes between healthy human individuals. Study findings and constraints: Non-shared clonotypes were found to have lower generation probabilities than the clonotypes that were shared by all four of the sorted-subset donors. Memory subsets had estimated richness that was generally smaller than that of naive subsets.

Data came from immunoSEQ multiplex PCR; TCRdb stores just in-frame clones and leaves some out. The sample shows 110,000 or so clones, roughly two thirds of them seen only once. On this clone: What it recognizes is unknown.

V shed 1 base, J shed 1 base, and the junction held 2 bases outside the gene matches. The CDR3 runs 16 residues. The germline V gene encodes CDR1 LNHDA and CDR2 SQIVND (reference sequence). The sequenced sample was memory CD8+ T cells sorted from blood. Subset in this sample: CD45RO+ cells pooled with CCR7-negative TemRA cells. This TCR was recovered from a woman in her 30s in good health. The chain uses TRBV19 and TRBJ2-3; the match to TRBD2 covers 10 bases. CDR3 region: CASSIGGTSGTDTQYF. CDR3 sequence (DNA): TGTGCCAGTAGTATAGGCGGGACTAGCGGCACAGATACGCAGTATTTT.